This record looks at one T cell receptor beta chain sequence and its context. These data originate in a study of CD8+ T cells in alopecia areata. The length of the CDR3 is 14 residues. Trimming removed 0 bases at V and 7 bases at J, with 13 bases between. Germline CDR1 GTSNPN, CDR2 SVGIG (reference sequence). As the sequencing template, cDNA was produced by extracting RNA and reverse transcribing it. This table comes from immunoSEQ multiplex PCR, and its TCRdb copy is limited to in-frame clones, with some not included. The sample records approximately 100,000 clones, around 44% being singletons. Sequenced sample: CD4+ T cells sorted from blood. The rearrangement links TRBV30 to TRBJ1-5; D perhaps matches TRBD1 (5 bases). The TCR comes from a human donor with alopecia areata. CDR3 protein: CAWSVGRQTQPQHF. The CDR3 DNA reads TGTGCCTGGAGTGTAGGTCGACAGACCCAGCCCCAGCATTTT. Full variable domain (remainder filled in from reference TRBV30 and TRBJ1-5): SQTIHQWPATLVQPVGSPLSLECTVEGTSNPNLYWYRQAAGRGLQLLFYSVGIGQISSEVPQNLSASRPQDRQFILSSKKLLLSDSGFYLCAWSVGRQTQPQHFGDGTRLSIL.